This TCR beta chain was captured by sequencing in a study of T cells in women clearing cervical HPV infection. Study-wide findings and caveats: CIN3+ cases had significantly higher TCR richness than controls; evenness did not differ.

Profiling relied on immunoSEQ multiplex PCR, and the TCRdb table lists in-frame clones only, not all of them. This sample's table has about 35,000 clones. A word on this clone: The target antigen is unknown. The CDR3 extends 3 residues past the end of the read, so its final part is completed from the germline J gene.

CDR1 is LGHNT, CDR2 FRNRAP, per germline. The CDR3 runs 10 residues. The TCR sequence derives from a woman aged 18 to 75 with a cervical HPV16 infection that either progressed to CIN3+ or cleared (not recorded which). The chain recombines TRBV12-5 with TRBJ2-3; D remains ambiguous. Sequences were obtained from blood buffy coat. CDR3 amino acids: CASGSRTQYF. The covered CDR3 bases are TGTGCTAGTGGTTCTCGGACG.